The sequence of this T cell receptor (beta chain) was determined in a study of OX40 agonist ivuxolimab in advanced cancers. Across the study: Ivuxolimab, an antibody acting as an agonist of OX40 (CD134), was used to treat patients. One patient with hepatocellular carcinoma and two with cutaneous melanoma, three in all, had partial responses. Study-wide findings and caveats: The CD4+ and CD8+ T cells in the blood had expanded clonally by week 6 at 0.1 to 3.0 mg/kg. Expanded peripheral T cell antigen specificity was not determined.

With regard to this clone: No antigen is known for it.

Germline V gene lookup returns CDR1 SEHNR and CDR2 FQNEAQ (reference sequence). The CDR3 spans 13 residues. V was clipped by 1 base and J by 9 bases, with 10 bases between them. Some clones are missing from TCRdb's copy, which holds only in-frame ones; the method was immunoSEQ multiplex PCR. The data hold roughly 100,000 clones, with about nine tenths observed a single time. The source is an adult with an advanced solid tumor such as melanoma, head and neck, liver or kidney cancer. This chain connects TRBV7-9 to TRBJ2-1; D may be TRBD1 or TRBD2 (5 bases each). The input for sequencing was CD4+ or CD8+ T cells sorted from blood, taken in a trial of the OX40 agonist ivuxolimab. CDR3 DNA: TGTGCCAGCAGCTTAGACGGGGCTGGTGAGCAGTTCTTC. Translating gives CASSLDGAGEQFF.